The clone carrying this T cell receptor (beta chain) appeared once. The data are from a study of blood T cell repertoires in COVID-19. Study summary: The cDNA or gDNA used as material had been derived from T cells, B-cell-depleted T cells, or PBMCs.

In the authors' workflow: Nucleated cell counts were estimated from reference gene primer amplification. Sequencing used immunoSEQ multiplex PCR; TCRdb keeps in-frame clones, though not all of them. V and J calls and clone size come straight from that table; D and trimming were deduced from the DNA. The sample includes approximately 200,000 clones, roughly 90% of them seen just once. Membership in each cohort depended on participant-reported clinical history. Participants classified as exposed had met a COVID-19 case within 2 weeks before study entry. This TCR derives from a woman in her 30s who had been exposed to COVID-19. Sequenced sample: PBMCs or T cells enriched from blood (not recorded which).

CDR3 loop: CASSEMQGRSLGYTF. The DNA of the CDR3 is TGTGCCAGCAGTGAAATGCAGGGGCGCTCTCTGGGCTACACCTTC. The V call is TRBV6-1, the J call TRBJ1-2, with a weak D call TRBD1 (6 bases). Trimming left V 2 bases short and J 8 bases short, with 18 bases between. CDR1 MNHNS and CDR2 SASEGT come from the germline V gene. The CDR3 loop spans 15 amino acids.